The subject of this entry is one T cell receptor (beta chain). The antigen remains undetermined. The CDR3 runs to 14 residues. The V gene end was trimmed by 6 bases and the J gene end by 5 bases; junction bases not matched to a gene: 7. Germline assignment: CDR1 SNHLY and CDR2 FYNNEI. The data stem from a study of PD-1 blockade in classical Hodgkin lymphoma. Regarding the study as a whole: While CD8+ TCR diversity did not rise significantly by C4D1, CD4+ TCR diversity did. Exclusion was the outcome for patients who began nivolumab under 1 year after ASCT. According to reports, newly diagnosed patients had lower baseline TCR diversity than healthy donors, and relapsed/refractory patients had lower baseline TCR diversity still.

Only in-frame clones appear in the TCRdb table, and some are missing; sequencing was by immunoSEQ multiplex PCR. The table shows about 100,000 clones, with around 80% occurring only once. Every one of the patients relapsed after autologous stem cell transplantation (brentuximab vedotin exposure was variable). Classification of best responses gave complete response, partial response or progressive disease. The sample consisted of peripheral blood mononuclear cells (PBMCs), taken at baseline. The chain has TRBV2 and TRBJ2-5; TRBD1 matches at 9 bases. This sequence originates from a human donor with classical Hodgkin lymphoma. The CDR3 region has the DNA TGTGCCAGCAGCCGGGACAGGGCCCCTGAGACCCAGTACTTC. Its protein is CASSRDRAPETQYF.